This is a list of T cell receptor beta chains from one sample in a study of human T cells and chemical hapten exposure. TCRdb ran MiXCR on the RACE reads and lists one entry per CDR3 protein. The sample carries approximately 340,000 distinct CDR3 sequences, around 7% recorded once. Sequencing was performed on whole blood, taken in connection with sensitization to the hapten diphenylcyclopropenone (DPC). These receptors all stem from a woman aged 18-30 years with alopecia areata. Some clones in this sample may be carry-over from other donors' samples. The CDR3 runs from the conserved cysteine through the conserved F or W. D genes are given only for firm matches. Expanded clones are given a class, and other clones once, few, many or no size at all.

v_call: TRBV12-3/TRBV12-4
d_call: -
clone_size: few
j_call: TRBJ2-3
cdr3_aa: CASSLVRGGRRGTQYF
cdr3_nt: TGTGCCAGCAGTTTGGTCCGTGGGGGGCGCCGAGGTACGCAGTATTTT

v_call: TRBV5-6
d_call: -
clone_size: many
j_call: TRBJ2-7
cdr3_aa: CASSRSQGREQYF
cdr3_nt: TGTGCCAGCAGCCGAAGTCAGGGTCGGGAGCAGTACTTC

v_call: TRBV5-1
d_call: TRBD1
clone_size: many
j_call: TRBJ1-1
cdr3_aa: CASIAGTGGTNTEAFF
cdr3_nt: TGCGCCAGCATCGCCGGGACAGGGGGAACGAACACTGAAGCTTTCTTT

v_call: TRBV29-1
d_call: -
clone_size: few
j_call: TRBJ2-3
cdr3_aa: CSVEVGVGTDTQYF
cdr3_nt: TGCAGCGTGGAAGTTGGGGTGGGCACAGATACGCAGTATTTT

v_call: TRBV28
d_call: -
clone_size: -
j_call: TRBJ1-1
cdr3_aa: CAIAPRWTNTEAFF
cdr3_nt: TGTGCCATCGCGCCGCGTTGGACCAACACTGAAGCTTTCTTT

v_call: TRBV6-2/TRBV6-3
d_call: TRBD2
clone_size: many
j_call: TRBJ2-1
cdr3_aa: CASSPERGGGPNNEQFF
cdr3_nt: TGTGCCAGCAGTCCCGAGCGGGGCGGGGGGCCGAACAATGAGCAGTTCTTC

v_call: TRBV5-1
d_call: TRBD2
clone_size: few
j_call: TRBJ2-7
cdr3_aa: CASSLAGSSGGSEQYF
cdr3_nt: TGCGCCAGCAGCTTGGCCGGTTCTAGCGGGGGAAGCGAGCAGTACTTC

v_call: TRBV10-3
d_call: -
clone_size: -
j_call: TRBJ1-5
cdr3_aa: CAIARDEEQPQHF
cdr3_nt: TGTGCCATCGCGAGGGACGAGGAACAGCCCCAGCATTTT

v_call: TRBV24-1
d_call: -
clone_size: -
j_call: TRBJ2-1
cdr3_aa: CATSAHSYRVSRDEQFF
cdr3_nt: TGTGCCACCAGCGCCCATTCGTACAGGGTTTCTCGGGATGAGCAGTTCTTC

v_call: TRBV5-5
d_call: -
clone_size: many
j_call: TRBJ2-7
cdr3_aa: CASSLAGVSYEQYF
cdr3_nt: TGTGCCAGCAGCTTGGCCGGAGTTTCCTACGAGCAGTACTTC

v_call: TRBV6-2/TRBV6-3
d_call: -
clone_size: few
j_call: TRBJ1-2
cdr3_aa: CASSYGGTNGAYGYTF
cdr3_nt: TGTGCCAGCAGTTACGGCGGGACGAACGGTGCCTATGGCTACACCTTC

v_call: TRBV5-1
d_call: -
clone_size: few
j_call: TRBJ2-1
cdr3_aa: CASSPFGRVHEQFF
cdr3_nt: TGCGCCAGCAGCCCTTTTGGTAGGGTCCATGAGCAGTTCTTC

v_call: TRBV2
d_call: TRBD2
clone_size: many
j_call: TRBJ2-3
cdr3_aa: CASSILAESTDTQYF
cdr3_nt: TGTGCCAGCAGTATACTAGCGGAGAGCACAGATACGCAGTATTTT

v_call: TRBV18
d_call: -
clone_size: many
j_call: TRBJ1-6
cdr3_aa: CASSPGQYNSPLHF
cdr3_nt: TGTGCCAGCTCACCGGGACAATATAATTCACCCCTCCACTTT

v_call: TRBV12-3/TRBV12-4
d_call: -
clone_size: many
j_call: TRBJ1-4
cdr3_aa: CASSQLTGDEKLFF
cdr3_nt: TGTGCCAGCAGTCAATTGACCGGGGACGAAAAACTGTTTTTT

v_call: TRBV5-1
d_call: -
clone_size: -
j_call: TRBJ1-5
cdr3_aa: CASSPTGFNQPQHF
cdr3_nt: TGCGCCAGCAGCCCGACAGGTTTCAATCAGCCCCAGCATTTT

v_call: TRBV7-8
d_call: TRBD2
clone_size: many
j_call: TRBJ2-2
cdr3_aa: CASSPLAGGTAGELFF
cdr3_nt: TGTGCCAGCAGCCCACTAGCGGGGGGGACTGCCGGGGAGCTGTTTTTT

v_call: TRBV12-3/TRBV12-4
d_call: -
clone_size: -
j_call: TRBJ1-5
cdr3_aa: CASSLLGYSNQPQHF
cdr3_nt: TGTGCCAGCAGTTTACTGGGGTATAGCAATCAGCCCCAGCATTTT

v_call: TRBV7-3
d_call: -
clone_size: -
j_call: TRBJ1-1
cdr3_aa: CASSIEMNTEAFF
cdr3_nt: TGTGCCAGCAGCATCGAGATGAACACTGAAGCTTTCTTT

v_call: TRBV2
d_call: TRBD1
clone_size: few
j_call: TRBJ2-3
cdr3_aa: CASSHDPGQGAVDTQYF
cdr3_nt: TGTGCCAGCAGTCATGATCCGGGACAGGGGGCCGTAGATACGCAGTATTTT

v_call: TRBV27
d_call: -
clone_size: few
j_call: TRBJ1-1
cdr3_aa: CASNPHRYSANTEAFF
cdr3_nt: TGTGCCAGCAACCCCCACAGGTATTCGGCTAACACTGAAGCTTTCTTT

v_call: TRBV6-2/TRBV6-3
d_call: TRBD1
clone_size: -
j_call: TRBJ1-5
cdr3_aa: CASSYAGTGALRNQPQHF
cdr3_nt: TGTGCCAGCAGTTACGCCGGGACAGGGGCTCTTCGCAATCAGCCCCAGCATTTT

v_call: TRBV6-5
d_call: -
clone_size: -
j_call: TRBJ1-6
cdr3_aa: CASSGRGPSSYNSPLHF
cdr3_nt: TGTGCCAGCAGTGGCAGGGGCCCCAGCTCCTATAATTCACCCCTCCACTTT

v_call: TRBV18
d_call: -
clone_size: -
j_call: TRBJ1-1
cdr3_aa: CASSPPGADTEAFF
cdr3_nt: TGTGCCAGCTCACCACCCGGGGCGGACACTGAAGCTTTCTTT

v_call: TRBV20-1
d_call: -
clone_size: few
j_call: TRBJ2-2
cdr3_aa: CSARDVEFSGELFF
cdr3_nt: TGCAGTGCTAGAGATGTGGAATTTTCGGGGGAGCTGTTTTTT

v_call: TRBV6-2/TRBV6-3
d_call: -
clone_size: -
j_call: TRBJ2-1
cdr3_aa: CASSYNQGFVEQFF
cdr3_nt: TGTGCCAGCAGTTACAATCAGGGTTTTGTAGAGCAGTTCTTC

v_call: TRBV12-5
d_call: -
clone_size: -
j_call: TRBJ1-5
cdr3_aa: CASGLPRGNQPQHF
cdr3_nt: TGTGCTAGTGGTTTGCCGCGGGGCAATCAGCCCCAGCATTTT

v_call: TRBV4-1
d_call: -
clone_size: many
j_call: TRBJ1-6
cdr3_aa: CASSQDQVGSGSPLHF
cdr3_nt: TGCGCCAGCAGCCAAGATCAGGTCGGGAGCGGCTCACCCCTCCACTTT

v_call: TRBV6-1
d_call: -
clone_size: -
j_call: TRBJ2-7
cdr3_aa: CASKEIWDSYEQYF
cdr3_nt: TGTGCCAGCAAGGAGATCTGGGATTCCTACGAGCAGTACTTC

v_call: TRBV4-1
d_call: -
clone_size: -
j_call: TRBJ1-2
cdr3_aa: CASSQDWGSRYGYTF
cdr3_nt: TGCGCCAGCAGCCAAGATTGGGGTAGTCGGTATGGCTACACCTTC

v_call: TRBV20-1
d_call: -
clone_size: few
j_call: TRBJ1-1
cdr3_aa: CSAREPGYEAFF
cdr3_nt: TGCAGTGCTAGAGAGCCGGGATATGAAGCTTTCTTT

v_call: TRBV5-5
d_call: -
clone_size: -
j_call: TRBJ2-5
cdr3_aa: CASSSIQMSTETQYF
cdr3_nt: TGTGCCAGCAGCTCAATCCAGATGAGCACGGAGACCCAGTACTTC

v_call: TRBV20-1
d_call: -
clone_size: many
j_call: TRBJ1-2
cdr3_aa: CSAGGLTMNYGYTF
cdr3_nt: TGCAGTGCTGGCGGACTGACAATGAACTATGGCTACACCTTC